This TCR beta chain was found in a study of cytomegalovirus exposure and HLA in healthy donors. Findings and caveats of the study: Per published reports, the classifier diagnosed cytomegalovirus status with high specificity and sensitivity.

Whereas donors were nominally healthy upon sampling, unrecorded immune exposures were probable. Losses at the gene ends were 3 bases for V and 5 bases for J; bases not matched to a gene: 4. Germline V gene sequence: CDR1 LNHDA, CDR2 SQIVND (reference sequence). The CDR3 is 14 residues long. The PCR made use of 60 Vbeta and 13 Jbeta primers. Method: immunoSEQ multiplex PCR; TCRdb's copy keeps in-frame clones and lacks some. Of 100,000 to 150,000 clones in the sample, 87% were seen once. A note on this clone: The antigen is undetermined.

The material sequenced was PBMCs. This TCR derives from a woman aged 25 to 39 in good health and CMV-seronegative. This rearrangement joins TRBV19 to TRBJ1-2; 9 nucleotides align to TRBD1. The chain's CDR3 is CASSIGTGMYGYTF. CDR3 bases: TGTGCCAGTAGTATCGGGACAGGGATGTATGGCTACACCTTC.